The 13 T cell receptor beta chains in this list originate from one sample, sequenced in a study of follicular helper T cells after annual influenza vaccination. The protocol was immunoSEQ multiplex PCR, while the TCRdb copy is restricted to in-frame clones and leaves out a portion. The sample shows more than 10,000 clones, more than 75% of them seen only once. Time point in this sample: 2015-2016 season, pre-vaccination. This specimen consisted of CXCR5+ CD38- circulating T follicular helper cells from blood, obtained on the day of influenza vaccination. As to subset: circulating Tfh, non-naive CD4+CXCR5+PD-1+ (ICOS+CD38+ or ICOS-CD38-). Receptors were obtained from an adult who received the influenza vaccine.

The chain has TRBV5-1 and TRBJ2-7; 11 nucleotides match TRBD2. The CDR3 runs to 16 residues. The germline V gene has CDR1 SGHRS and CDR2 YFSETQ. V gave up 4 bases and J gave up 0 bases; unmatched junction bases: 6. The CDR3 sequence is CASSIGTSGDSYEQYF. CDR3 in DNA: TGCGCCAGCAGCATAGGGACTAGCGGTGACTCCTACGAGCAGTACTTC.

The rearrangement links TRBV5-1 to TRBJ2-2; 10 bases are shared with TRBD1. From germline, CDR1 is SGHRS and CDR2 YFSETQ. After removal of 4 bases from V and 2 bases from J, the junction contained 5 bases not matched to a gene. The CDR3 contains 16 residues. CDR3 in DNA: TGCGCCAGCAGCCCTAGGACAGGGGGAAACACCGGGGAGCTGTTTTTT. It translates to CASSPRTGGNTGELFF.

J is TRBJ2-3 and V is TRBV5-8; D is uncertain. The CDR3 is 16 residues long. V lost 4 bases, J lost 3 bases, and 18 bases lay in between. Germline V gene lookup returns CDR1 SGHTS and CDR2 YDEGEE. CDR3 sequence (DNA): TGTGCCAGCAGCCCGGACGGCTCGTCTGGGACAGATACGCAGTATTTT. This encodes CASSPDGSSGTDTQYF. The complete variable domain, with remaining parts taken from reference TRBV5-8 and TRBJ2-3, reads EAGVTQSPTHLIKTRGQQATLRCSPISGHTSVYWYQQALGLGLQFLLWYDEGEERNRGNFPPRFSGRQFPNYSSELNVNALELEDSALYLCASSPDGSSGTDTQYFGPGTRLTVL.

This rearrangement joins TRBV9 to TRBJ2-3; 9 nucleotides line up with TRBD2. The CDR3 sequence is 15 residues long. V gave up 4 bases and J gave up 1 base; unmatched junction bases: 4. The germline V gene has CDR1 SGDLS and CDR2 YYNGEE. The CDR3 bases are TGTGCCAGCAGCCCCGAGCGGGGGGGCACAGATACGCAGTATTTT. It codes for CASSPERGGTDTQYF.

In this sample, this clone turned up a few times. The genes are TRBV5-1 and TRBJ2-7; perhaps TRBD1 as D (5 bases). The germline V gene encodes CDR1 SGHRS and CDR2 YFSETQ. The CDR3 has 14 residues. Trimming left V 4 bases short and J 0 bases short, with 11 bases between. CDR3 sequence (DNA): TGCGCCAGCAGCCTACAGGTCTCCTCCTACGAGCAGTACTTC. It is translated as CASSLQVSSYEQYF. The whole variable domain, remainder taken from reference TRBV5-1 and TRBJ2-7, is KAGVTQTPRYLIKTRGQQVTLSCSPISGHRSVSWYQQTPGQGLQFLFEYFSETQRNKGNFPGRFSGRQFSNSRSEMNVSTLELGDSALYLCASSLQVSSYEQYFGPGTRLTVT.

V and J are TRBV4-1 and TRBJ1-1; D uncertain. This CDR3 comprises 14 residues. Germline CDR1 reads MGHRA; CDR2 reads YSYEKL. V dropped 2 bases and J dropped 8 bases, with 15 bases sitting between them. The CDR3 DNA is TGCGCCAGCAGCCAACAGACGGGGTCCTTCGAAGCTTTCTTT. Translated: CASSQQTGSFEAFF.

This rearrangement joins TRBV29-1 to TRBJ2-5, with D possibly being TRBD1 or TRBD2 (5 bases each). The CDR3 extends over 16 amino acids. The V end lost 1 base, the J end lost 3 bases, and 18 bases lay between the germline ends. Germline loops: CDR1 SQVTM, CDR2 ANQGSEA. As DNA, the CDR3 is TGCAGCGTTGAAGTCATCGTTACGGGGCGAGAAGAGACCCAGTACTTC. It translates to CSVEVIVTGREETQYF.

CDR3 nucleotide sequence: TGCGCCAGCAGGAAGGAGGCCTACGAGCAGTACTTC. It yields the protein CASRKEAYEQYF. This chain links TRBV5-1 with TRBJ2-7, with D perhaps TRBD2 (5 bases). V dropped 5 bases and J dropped 2 bases, with 8 bases sitting between them. The CDR3 runs to 12 residues. Germline values: CDR1 SGHRS, CDR2 YFSETQ.

The chain is built from TRBV19 and TRBJ1-1; D remains unclear. V was pared by 3 bases and J by 5 bases, with 16 bases between. In germline, CDR1 is LNHDA, CDR2 SQIVND (reference sequence). The CDR3 extends over 15 amino acids. The CDR3 coding sequence is TGTGCCAGTAGTATCCACAACCCCGGGCGGACTGAAGCTTTCTTT. Translated, it gives CASSIHNPGRTEAFF.

The chain joins TRBV5-1 to TRBJ2-5; 9 bases are shared with TRBD1. V trimming: 3 bases; J trimming: 5 bases; junction bases outside the gene matches: 5. CDR3 length equals 14 residues. Germline V gene sequence: CDR1 SGHRS, CDR2 YFSETQ. CDR3: CASSSGTGTETQYF. CDR3 bases: TGCGCCAGCAGCTCCGGGACAGGGACGGAGACCCAGTACTTC.

This chain uses TRBV25-1 with TRBJ2-3; 9 bases fit TRBD1. CDR1 MGHDK and CDR2 SYGVNS come from the germline V gene. J gave up 3 bases and V 1 base, and 5 bases lay outside the gene matches. CDR3 size: 16 residues. The chain's CDR3 is CASSESFGTGTDTQYF. The CDR3 bases are TGTGCCAGCAGTGAATCATTCGGGACAGGGACAGATACGCAGTATTTT.

The chain recombines TRBV4-2 with TRBJ2-3; D might be TRBD2 (7 bases). Germline values: CDR1 LGHNA, CDR2 YNFKEQ. The CDR3 has 14 amino acids. V shed 4 bases and J shed 5 bases, with 13 bases lying between them. The CDR3 sequence: CASSLGGAQDTQYF. DNA of the CDR3: TGTGCCAGCAGCCTGGGGGGGGCCCAAGATACGCAGTATTTT.

V gene TRBV6-5 combines with J gene TRBJ1-3, with D possibly being TRBD1 (5 bases). V was cut by 2 bases and J by 0 bases, with 8 bases left in between. The CDR3 totals 15 residues. Germline values: CDR1 MNHEY, CDR2 SVGAGI. CDR3: CASSYTTGSGNTIYF. CDR3 nucleotides: TGTGCCAGCAGTTACACTACAGGCTCTGGAAACACCATATATTTT.